This TCR beta chain is drawn from a study of early T cells in non-severe SARS-CoV-2 infection listed by TCRdb under 2021. In the study overall: Because TCR sequencing relied on bulk RNA taken from unsorted whole blood, pairing of alpha and beta chains was not possible. What the work shows at the level of the full study, not this receptor alone: VDJdb matching was skewed toward anti-spike CD8 responses and likely underestimated virus-specific expansions, missing private and CD4 specificities.

Of note for this clonotype: It lacks a known antigen. Base-call qualities are not available, and no considerably larger clone is one nucleotide away.

The study was a case-control design nested within a healthcare worker cohort in London, UK, with weekly nasopharyngeal swab PCR tests and blood sampling. Healthcare workers were recruited during the week of the UK lockdown, between 23 and 31 March 2020, and followed weekly for up to about 16 weeks. Receptor amplification or capture employed 5' RACE. Instrument used: NextSeq 500. To correct for sequencing error and PCR bias, the TCR library protocol tagged individual cDNA molecules with unique molecular identifiers. Both TCR alpha and beta chains were sequenced, and tight co-correlation was observed between alpha and beta sequence abundances in each sample. In the paper's pipeline: V gene, J gene and CDR3 annotation of TCR sequences was performed with Decombinator V4. Expanded TCRs were defined as changing significantly between any two time points under a Poisson model with p below 0.0001. TCR abundances were normalised to the total number of TCRs sequenced per sample and were expressed as counts per million. MAIT TCRs were defined by TRAV1-2 paired with TRAJ12, TRAJ20 or TRAJ33, and iNKT TCRs by TRAV10 paired with TRAJ18. VDJdb, accessed 1 November 2021, was searched for CMV, EBV and SARS-CoV-2 annotated TCRs, excluding TCRs annotated for multiple antigens. TCRdb's own reprocessing of the public reads used fastp at Q25 and MiXCR and kept productive beta chains. CDR3 protein sequences are deduplicated, and each keeps its most common genes and DNA. In this record, the V and J calls reflect TCRdb's handling and not the investigators' own analysis. Present in this sample are tens of thousands of distinct CDR3 sequences, about a tenth of which were seen just once. 6.5% to 8.5% of the sample comes from the top ten.

The germline V gene (reference sequence) gives CDR1 as SGHNT and CDR2 as YYREEE. The CDR3, cysteine through phenylalanine, is 15 amino acids long. Only the CDR3 DNA is retained, 45 bases long and in frame from the first base. V has 4 bases trimmed and J has 5 bases trimmed; junction bases matching no gene number 5. The chain links TRBV5-4 with TRBJ2-3, with 12 bases aligning to TRBD2. The sequencing used whole blood, collected at baseline. This clonotype was sampled from an adult who was a healthcare worker with PCR-confirmed SARS-CoV-2 infection or an uninfected control (not recorded which). The CDR3 region: CASSPTSGGIDTQYF. The DNA is as follows: TGTGCCAGCAGCCCGACTAGCGGGGGAATAGATACGCAGTATTTT.